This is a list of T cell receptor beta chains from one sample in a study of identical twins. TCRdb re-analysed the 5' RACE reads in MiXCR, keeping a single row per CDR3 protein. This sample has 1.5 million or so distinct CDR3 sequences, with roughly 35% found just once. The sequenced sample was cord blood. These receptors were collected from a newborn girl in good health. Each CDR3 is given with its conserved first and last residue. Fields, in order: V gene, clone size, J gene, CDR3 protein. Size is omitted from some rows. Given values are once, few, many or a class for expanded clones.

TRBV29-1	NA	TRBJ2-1	CSVPSFGSGSRNEQFF
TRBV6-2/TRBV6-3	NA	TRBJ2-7	CASSSTPGQGLNEQYF
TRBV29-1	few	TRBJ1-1	CSVERGQGNTEAFF
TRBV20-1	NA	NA	CSARYLPRETQYF
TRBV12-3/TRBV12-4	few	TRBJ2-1	CASSLRGQGRTYNEQFF
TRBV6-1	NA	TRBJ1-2	CASNKWTGDYGYTF
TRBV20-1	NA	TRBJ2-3	CSASLGGTTQTDTQYF
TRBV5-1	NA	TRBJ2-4	CASSFSVAGLAKNIQYF
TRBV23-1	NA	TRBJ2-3	CASSQGGQGGPTKRTDTQYF
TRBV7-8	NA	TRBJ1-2	CASSSQRHADGYTF
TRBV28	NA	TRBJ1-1	CASSLSTPSGVAAFF
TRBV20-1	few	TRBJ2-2	CSASPPDRYTGELFF
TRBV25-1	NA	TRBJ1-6	CASKGPPENSPLHF
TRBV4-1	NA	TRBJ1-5	CASSQGLAGHQPQHF
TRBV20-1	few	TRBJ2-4	CSARDPAGAKNIQYF
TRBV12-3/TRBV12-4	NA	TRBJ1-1	CASSFRPRGLTEAFF
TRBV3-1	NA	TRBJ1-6	CASSQDWGGYNSPLHF
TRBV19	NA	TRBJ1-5	CASSLFREQPQHF
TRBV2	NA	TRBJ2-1	CASSEAASGGDNEQFF
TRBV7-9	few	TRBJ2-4	CASSLVLGRGNQYF
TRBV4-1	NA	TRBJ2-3	CASSQVAADTRYF
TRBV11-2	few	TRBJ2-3	CASSLAGTRGDTQYF
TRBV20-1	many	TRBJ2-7	CSASLRGSYEQYF
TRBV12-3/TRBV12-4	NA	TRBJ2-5	CASKRNGKETQYF
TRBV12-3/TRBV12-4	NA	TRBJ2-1	CASSSRKSAYNEQFF
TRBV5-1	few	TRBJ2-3	CASSLALLAGGPIVTDTQYF
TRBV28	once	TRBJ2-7	CASSLRSERSYEQYF
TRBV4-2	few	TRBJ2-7	CASSQDNGQGYEQYF
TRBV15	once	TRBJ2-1	CATSRDATRGHNEQFF
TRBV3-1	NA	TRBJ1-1	CASSKMGQRRNTEAFF
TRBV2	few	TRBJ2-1	CASSEMTTSEQFF
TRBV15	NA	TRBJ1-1	CATSRDRRGYVNTEAFF
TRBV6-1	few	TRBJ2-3	CATTGGAPDTQYF
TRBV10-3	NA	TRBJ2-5	CAISERSGGETQYF
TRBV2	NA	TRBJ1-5	CASSDRRNPNQPQHF
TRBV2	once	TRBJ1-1	CASSEARGGTETFF
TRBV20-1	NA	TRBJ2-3	CSASSSGVTDTQYF
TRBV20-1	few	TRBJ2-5	CSAADRGAQETQYF
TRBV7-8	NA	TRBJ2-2	CASSVIVAGSGELFF
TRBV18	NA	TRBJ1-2	CASSPRPTVDYGYTF
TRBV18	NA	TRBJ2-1	CASSPRESYNEQFF
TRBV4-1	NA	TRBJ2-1	CASSHPRTQLGEYNEQFF
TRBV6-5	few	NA	CASRMSGGPYEQYF
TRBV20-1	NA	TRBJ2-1	CSAPPSGGTYEQFF
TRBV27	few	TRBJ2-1	CASSLTRWDEQFF
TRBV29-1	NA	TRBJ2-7	CSVVRGQGLRYEQYF
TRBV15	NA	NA	CATSREPGLDYEQYF
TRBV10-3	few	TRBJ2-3	CAISESAGGVTDTQYF
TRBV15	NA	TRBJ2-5	CATSKNKEGFNEQYF
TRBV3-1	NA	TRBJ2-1	CASSPHSGGGYNEQFF
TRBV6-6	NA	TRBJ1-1	CALLGRTEAFF
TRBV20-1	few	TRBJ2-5	CSARLGLALPQETQYF